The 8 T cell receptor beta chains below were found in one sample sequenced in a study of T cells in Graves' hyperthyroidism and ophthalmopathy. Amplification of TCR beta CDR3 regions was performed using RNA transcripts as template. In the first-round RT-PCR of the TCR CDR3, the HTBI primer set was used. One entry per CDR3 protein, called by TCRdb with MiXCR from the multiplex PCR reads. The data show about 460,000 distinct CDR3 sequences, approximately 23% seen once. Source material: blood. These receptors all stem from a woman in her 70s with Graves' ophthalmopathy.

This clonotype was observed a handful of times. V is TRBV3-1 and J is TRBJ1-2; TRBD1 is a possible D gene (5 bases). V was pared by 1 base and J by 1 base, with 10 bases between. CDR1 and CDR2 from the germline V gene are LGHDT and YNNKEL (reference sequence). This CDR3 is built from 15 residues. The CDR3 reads CASSQAGRFNYGYTF. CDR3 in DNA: TGTGCCAGCAGCCAAGCGGGACGGTTTAACTATGGCTACACCTTC.

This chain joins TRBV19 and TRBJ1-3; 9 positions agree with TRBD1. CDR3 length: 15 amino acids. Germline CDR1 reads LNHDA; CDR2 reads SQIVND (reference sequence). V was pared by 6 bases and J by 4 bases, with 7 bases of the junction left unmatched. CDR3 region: CASRQQGATGNTIYF. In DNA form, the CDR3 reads TGTGCCAGTAGGCAACAGGGGGCAACGGGAAACACCATATATTTT.

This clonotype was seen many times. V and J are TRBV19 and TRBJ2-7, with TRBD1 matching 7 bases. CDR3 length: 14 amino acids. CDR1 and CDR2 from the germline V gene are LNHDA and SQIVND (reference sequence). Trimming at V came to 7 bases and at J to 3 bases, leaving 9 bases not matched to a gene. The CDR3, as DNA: TGTGCCAGTACCCCGGACAGGATCGGCTACGAGCAGTACTTC. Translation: CASTPDRIGYEQYF.

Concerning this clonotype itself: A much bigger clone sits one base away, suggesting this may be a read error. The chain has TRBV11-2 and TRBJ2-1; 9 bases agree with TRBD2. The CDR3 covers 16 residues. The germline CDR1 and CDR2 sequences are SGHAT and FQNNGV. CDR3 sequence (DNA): TGTGCCAGCAGCCCTATTAGCGGGGGACGCTACAATGGGCAGTTCTTC. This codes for CASSPISGGRYNGQFF. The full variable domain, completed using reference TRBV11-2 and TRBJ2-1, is EAGVAQSPRYKIIEKRQSVAFWCNPISGHATLYWYQQILGQGPKLLIQFQNNGVVDDSQLPKDRFSAERLKGVDSTLKIQPAKLEDSAVYLCASSPISGGRYNGQFFGPGTRLTVL.

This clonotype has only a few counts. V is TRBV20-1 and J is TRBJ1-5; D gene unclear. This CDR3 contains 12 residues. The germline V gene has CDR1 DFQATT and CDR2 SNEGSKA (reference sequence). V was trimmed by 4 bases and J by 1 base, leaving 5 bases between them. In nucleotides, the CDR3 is TGCAGTGCTAAACAGAGCAATCAGCCCCAGCATTTT. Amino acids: CSAKQSNQPQHF.

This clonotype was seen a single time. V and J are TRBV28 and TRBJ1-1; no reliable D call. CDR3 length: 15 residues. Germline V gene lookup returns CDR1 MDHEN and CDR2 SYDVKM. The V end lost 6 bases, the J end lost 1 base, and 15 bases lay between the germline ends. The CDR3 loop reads CASSLVSATNTEAFF. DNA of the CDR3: TGTGCCAGCAGCTTAGTTTCCGCGACGAACACTGAAGCTTTCTTT.

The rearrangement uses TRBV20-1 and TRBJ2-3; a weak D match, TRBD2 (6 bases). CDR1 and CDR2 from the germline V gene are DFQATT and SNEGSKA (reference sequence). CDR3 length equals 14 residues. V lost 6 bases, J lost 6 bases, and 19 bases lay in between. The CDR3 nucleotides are TGCAGTGCCCTCCCACTAGCCGGGCGGGATACGCAGTATTTT. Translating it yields CSALPLAGRDTQYF.

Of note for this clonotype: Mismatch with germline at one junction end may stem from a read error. As DNA, the CDR3 is TGTCCCAGCAGCTTTGAAGGGGCGTCCGAGCAGTACTTC. Translation gives CPSSFEGASEQYF. V usage is TRBV7-9 and J usage is TRBJ2-7, with TRBD1 as a possible D gene (5 bases). The germline V gene encodes CDR1 SEHNR and CDR2 FQNEAQ (reference sequence). CDR3 length: 13 residues.